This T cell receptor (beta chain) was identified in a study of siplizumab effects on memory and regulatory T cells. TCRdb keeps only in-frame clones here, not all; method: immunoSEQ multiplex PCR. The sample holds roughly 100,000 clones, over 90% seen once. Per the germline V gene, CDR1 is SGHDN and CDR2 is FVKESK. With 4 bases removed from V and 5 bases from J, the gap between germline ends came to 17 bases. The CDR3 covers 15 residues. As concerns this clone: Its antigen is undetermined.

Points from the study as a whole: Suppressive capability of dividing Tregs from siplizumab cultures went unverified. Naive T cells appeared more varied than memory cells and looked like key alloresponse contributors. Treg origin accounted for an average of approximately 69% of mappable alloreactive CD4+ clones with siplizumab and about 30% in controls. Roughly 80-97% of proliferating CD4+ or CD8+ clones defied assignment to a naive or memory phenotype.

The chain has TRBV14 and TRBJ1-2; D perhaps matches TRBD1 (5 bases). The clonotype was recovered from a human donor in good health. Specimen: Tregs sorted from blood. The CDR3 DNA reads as TGTGCCAGCAGCCCGGAGGGCAGGGTGGGGTATGGCTACACCTTC. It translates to CASSPEGRVGYGYTF. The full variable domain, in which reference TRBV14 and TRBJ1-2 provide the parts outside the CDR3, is EAGVTQFPSHSVIEKGQTVTLRCDPISGHDNLYWYRRVMGKEIKFLLHFVKESKQDESGMPNNRFLAERTGGTYSTLKVQPAELEDSGVYFCASSPEGRVGYGYTFGSGTRLTVV.